What follows is one TCR beta chain and its context. This sample stems from a study of blood T cell repertoires in COVID-19. Study-wide background: Whether acute or convalescent, the COVID-19 samples came from the United States, Italy and Spain. T cells, B-cell-depleted T cells, or PBMCs supplied cDNA or gDNA.

Germline CDR1 is LNHNV and CDR2 is YYDKDF (reference sequence). CDR3 length: 16 amino acids. V shed 0 bases, J shed 7 bases, and the junction held 11 bases outside the gene matches. The authors' processing: Reference gene primers were amplified, and this amplification served to estimate nucleated cell counts. Clones were read by immunoSEQ multiplex PCR, and TCRdb kept only the in-frame ones, dropping some. D and trimming were read from the DNA, whereas the V and J calls and clone size are those reported in that table. The top ten hold 3% of the sample, which has about 200,000 clones, roughly 86% seen once.

The sample consisted of peripheral blood. This chain uses TRBV15 with TRBJ1-1; 7 bases align to TRBD1. The TCR originated in a man aged 55 to 70 with acute or convalescent COVID-19. In DNA, the CDR3 is TGTGCCACCAGCAGAGATCTAGGGCTTACAGGGGATGAAGCTTTCTTT. As protein: CATSRDLGLTGDEAFF.